This entry features one T cell receptor (beta chain) sequence. Relative to the germline gene, one junction end is altered; a read error may explain this. The data stem from a study of T cells in Graves' hyperthyroidism and ophthalmopathy. In the study overall: Before any treatment, at initial diagnosis, peripheral blood was collected.

RNA transcripts yielded amplified TCR beta CDR3 regions. The HTBI primer set served for first-round RT-PCR of the TCR CDR3. TCRdb independently ran MiXCR on the multiplex PCR reads; one entry per CDR3 protein. The sample lists 690,000 or so distinct CDR3 sequences, about 19% occurring once. There are 15 residues in the CDR3. Germline assignment: CDR1 MNHNS and CDR2 SASEGT. Exclusion criteria comprised uncontrolled infection, other autoimmune disease, pregnancy or lactation. Diagnoses used clinical symptoms, serum thyroxine and TRAb, thyroid ultrasound and orbital computed tomography. This chain connects TRBV6-1 to TRBJ2-1, with 12 bases fitting TRBD2. The clonotype comes from a woman between 50 and 59 years old with Graves' hyperthyroidism that later progressed to Graves' ophthalmopathy. The material sequenced was blood. CDR3 nucleotide sequence: TGTGCCAGCAGTGAAGGGGGGACTAGCGGGTCTGAGCGGTTCTTC. It yields the protein CASSEGGTSGSERFF.